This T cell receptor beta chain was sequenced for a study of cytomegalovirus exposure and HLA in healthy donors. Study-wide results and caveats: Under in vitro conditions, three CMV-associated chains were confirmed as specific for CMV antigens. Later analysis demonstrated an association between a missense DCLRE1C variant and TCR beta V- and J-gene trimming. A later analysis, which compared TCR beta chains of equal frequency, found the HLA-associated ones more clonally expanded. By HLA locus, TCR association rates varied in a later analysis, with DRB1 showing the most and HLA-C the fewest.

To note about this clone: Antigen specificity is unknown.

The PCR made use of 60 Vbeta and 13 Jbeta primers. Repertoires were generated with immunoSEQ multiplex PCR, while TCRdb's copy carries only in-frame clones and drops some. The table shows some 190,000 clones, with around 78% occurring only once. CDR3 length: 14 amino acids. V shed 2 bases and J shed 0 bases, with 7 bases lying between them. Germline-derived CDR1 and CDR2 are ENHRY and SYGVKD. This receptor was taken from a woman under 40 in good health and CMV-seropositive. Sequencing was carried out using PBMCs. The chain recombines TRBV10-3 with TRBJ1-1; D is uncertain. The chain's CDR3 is CAISEAYMNTEAFF. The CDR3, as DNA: TGTGCCATCAGTGAGGCGTATATGAACACTGAAGCTTTCTTT.